This T cell receptor (beta chain) is from a study of cytomegalovirus exposure and HLA in healthy donors. PCR used 60 Vbeta primers and 13 Jbeta primers. TCRdb's table, derived via immunoSEQ multiplex PCR, lists solely in-frame clones and lacks some. The repertoire holds 200,000 to 250,000 clones, with 85% to 90% as singletons. Findings of the study overall: Accurate HLA-A and HLA-B prediction from TCR beta sequences was reported for most subjects. Later findings reportedly placed an Asian-associated ancestry cluster below the roughly 700-donor mean for N-insertions. An analysis done earlier found most TCR beta V segments productive about 90% or about 30% of the time. The investigators catalogued 150 to 200 TCR beta chains as cytomegalovirus-associated.

Germline V gene lookup returns CDR1 SGHAT and CDR2 FQDESV (reference sequence). The CDR3 sequence is 15 residues long. V was clipped by 6 bases and J by 8 bases; unmatched bases: 13. Turning to this clone: Its target is unknown.

This chain uses TRBV11-1 with TRBJ2-1; 7 bases line up with TRBD2. The receptor was isolated from a woman aged 18-29 years in good health and CMV-seronegative. Sequenced: PBMCs. The CDR3 here is CASSPRRGFRDEQFF. The DNA for the CDR3 is TGTGCCAGCAGTCCAAGGCGGGGGTTTAGGGATGAGCAGTTCTTC.